The 9 T cell receptor beta chains listed next were all sequenced from one sample in a study of Graves' ophthalmopathy and Graves' hyperthyroidism. The authors amplified TCR beta CDR3 regions, and they did so from RNA transcripts for repertoire sequencing. The library came from an HTBI-primed first-round RT-PCR and a second-round multiplex PCR. TCRdb ran MiXCR on the multiplex PCR reads and lists one entry per CDR3 protein. The data hold about 220,000 distinct CDR3 sequences, with about 22% observed a single time. Sequencing was carried out using peripheral blood. The receptors shown here come from a woman aged 45-60 years with Graves' ophthalmopathy.

Many counts were recorded for this clonotype. This rearrangement joins TRBV2 to TRBJ1-5; no reliable D call. V was trimmed by 2 bases and J by 3 bases, leaving 5 bases between them. The CDR3 is made up of 13 amino acids. Germline V gene data show CDR1 as SNHLY and CDR2 as FYNNEI. Here the CDR3 DNA reads TGTGCCAGCAGTGAACGGAACAATCAGCCCCAGCATTTT. The encoded protein is CASSERNNQPQHF.

Many counts were recorded for this clonotype. V is TRBV7-2 and J is TRBJ2-7, with 7 bases lining up with TRBD1. Germline CDR1 SGHTA, CDR2 FQGNSA. The V and J ends lost 1 base and 7 bases, in that order; junction bases with no gene match: 4. This CDR3 comprises 13 residues. CDR3 in amino acids: CASSLGQGVEQYF. The CDR3 DNA reads TGTGCCAGCAGCTTAGGGCAGGGGGTAGAGCAGTACTTC.

Ten or more counts support this clonotype. The rearrangement joins TRBV30 to TRBJ2-7, with no clear D. V gave up 4 bases and J gave up 7 bases, with 17 bases separating them. CDR1 and CDR2 (germline): GTSNPN, SVGIG (reference sequence). The CDR3 length is 13 residues. The CDR3 bases are TGTGCCTGGACATCGCGAGCCGACGGTGAGCAGTACTTC. This gives the protein CAWTSRADGEQYF.

The chain carries TRBV12-3 or TRBV12-4 and TRBJ1-5; no firm D call. This CDR3 is built from 13 residues. Trimming pared 8 bases from V and 3 bases from J, leaving 11 bases between. The CDR3 loop is CASRKEANQPQHF. The CDR3 nucleotides are TGTGCCAGCCGCAAAGAGGCCAATCAGCCCCAGCATTTT.

The chain is built from TRBV5-1 and TRBJ2-7, with 7 bases identical to TRBD1. The CDR3 has 14 amino acids. The germline V gene encodes CDR1 SGHRS and CDR2 YFSETQ. After removal of 4 bases from V and 1 base from J, the junction contained 5 bases not matched to a gene. CDR3 nucleotide sequence: TGCGCCAGCAGCAGGGGACAGCTATCCTACGAGCAGTACTTC. Its protein is CASSRGQLSYEQYF.

This clonotype was seen repeatedly, ten times or more. CDR3 sequence reads: CASSQTPGASGRAPGELFF. The CDR3 DNA reads TGTGCCAGCAGTCAAACACCTGGGGCTAGCGGGAGGGCCCCCGGGGAGCTGTTTTTT. The V gene is TRBV6-1, the J gene TRBJ2-2, with 12 bases lining up with TRBD2. The V segment lost 5 bases and the J segment 6 bases; nucleotides outside the gene matches: 16. Germline V gene sequence: CDR1 MNHNS, CDR2 SASEGT. This CDR3 comprises 19 residues.

This clonotype was counted ten times or more. The chain joins TRBV20-1 to TRBJ2-7; unclear D gene. The CDR3 totals 13 residues. Germline V gives CDR1 DFQATT, CDR2 SNEGSKA (reference sequence). Trimming pared 0 bases from V and 3 bases from J, leaving 9 bases between. The CDR3 nucleotides read TGCAGTGCTAGAGATAGGTTAAACTACGAGCAGTACTTC. It translates to CSARDRLNYEQYF.

This clonotype was seen many times. This rearrangement joins TRBV12-5 to TRBJ2-7; D perhaps matches TRBD1 (5 bases). The germline V and J ends were trimmed by 5 bases and 6 bases, with 14 bases remaining between them. Germline lookup yields CDR1 LGHNT and CDR2 FRNRAP. This CDR3 comprises 13 residues. The CDR3 spells CASGVGRDAEQYF. The CDR3 DNA reads as TGTGCTAGTGGTGTGGGCAGGGATGCCGAGCAGTACTTC.

This clonotype was found many times. The chain joins TRBV4-1 to TRBJ1-3; no definite D call. CDR3 length: 16 residues. The germline gives CDR1 MGHRA, CDR2 YSYEKL. Trimming left V 0 bases short and J 0 bases short, with 9 bases between. The CDR3 DNA is TGCGCCAGCAGCCAAGATCTTGGGAGCTCTGGAAACACCATATATTTT. This codes for CASSQDLGSSGNTIYF.